The present entry profiles one T cell receptor beta chain with its context. The sample comes from a study of blood T cell repertoires in COVID-19. Using immunoSEQ multiplex PCR, the repertoire was profiled, and TCRdb retains in-frame clones only, with some absent. The sample contains about 95,000 clones, under 90% of which appear only once. The origin of this receptor is a human donor in a cohort sampled during active COVID-19. The sample consisted of peripheral blood.

The CDR3 DNA follows: TGTGCCAGCAGCCATTCCCCCGGGGACGAGCAGTACTTC. Translating it yields CASSHSPGDEQYF. This chain uses TRBV4-2 with TRBJ2-7, with D tentatively TRBD2 (5 bases). CDR3 length equals 13 residues. Trimming took 3 bases from V and 5 from J, leaving 11 bases between them. The germline V gene has CDR1 LGHNA and CDR2 YNFKEQ.